Given below is one T cell receptor (beta chain) in context. This entry is derived from a study of blood T cell repertoires in COVID-19. Sequencing used immunoSEQ multiplex PCR; TCRdb keeps in-frame clones, though not all of them. The sample lists over 300,000 clones, roughly 90% seen once, with 9.5% in the top ten. CDR3 length: 16 amino acids. V shed 9 bases and J shed 3 bases, with 21 bases lying between them. From germline, CDR1 is LNHDA and CDR2 SQIVND (reference sequence). The chain uses TRBV19 and TRBJ1-3; TRBD1 is a possible D gene (5 bases). The material sequenced was PBMCs or T cells enriched from blood (not recorded which). This sequence originates from a middle-aged woman who had recovered from COVID-19. The CDR3 region is CASSKGNTRNGNTIYF. The CDR3 DNA sequence: TGTGCCAGCTCCAAGGGGAACACTCGAAATGGAAACACCATATATTTT.